The 28 T cell receptor beta chains in this list originate from one sample, sequenced in a study of T cell responses to AZD1222 COVID-19 vaccine. Sequencing used immunoSEQ multiplex PCR; TCRdb keeps in-frame clones, though not all of them. Altogether 140,000 to 150,000 clones are present, more than 70% being singletons, with the ten largest covering roughly 1.7%. The source was peripheral blood, collected 28 days after the second AZD1222 dose. The receptor source for this set is an adult who received the AZD1222 COVID-19 vaccine.

This chain joins TRBV30 and TRBJ1-3; D not resolved. CDR3 length equals 13 residues. In germline, CDR1 is GTSNPN, CDR2 SVGIG (reference sequence). V was trimmed by 3 bases and J by 4 bases, leaving 10 bases between them. Here the CDR3 reads CAWSPGIGNTIYF. CDR3 in DNA: TGTGCCTGGAGCCCCGGAATAGGAAACACCATATATTTT.

This rearrangement joins TRBV30 to TRBJ2-7, with D maybe TRBD2 (6 bases). Per germline, CDR1 GTSNPN and CDR2 SVGIG (reference sequence). The ends were cut back, 3 bases at V and 3 bases at J, with 12 bases in the middle. CDR3 length: 13 amino acids. The CDR3 here is CAWSRDLDYEQYF. The CDR3 DNA reads TGTGCCTGGAGCCGGGACTTGGACTACGAGCAGTACTTC.

The rearrangement joins TRBV29-1 to TRBJ1-1; D unresolved. This CDR3 is 13 amino acids long. Trimming took off 3 bases at V and 1 base at J, with 9 bases between the two ends. In germline, CDR1 is SQVTM, CDR2 ANQGSEA. CDR3: CSVDYGSNTEAFF. CDR3 nucleotide sequence: TGCAGCGTTGATTACGGATCGAACACTGAAGCTTTCTTT.

The genes are TRBV21-1 and TRBJ2-1; the table's D call, TRBD2, has no DNA check behind it. TRBV21-1 is recorded as a pseudogene. The CDR3 runs 13 residues. CDR3 loop: CASGRGLCNEQFF. Here the CDR3 DNA reads TGTGCCAGCGGGAGAGGACTTTGCAATGAGCAGTTCTTC.

The chain recombines TRBV24-1 with TRBJ2-3; weak D call: TRBD2 (6 bases). The CDR3 length is 15 residues. Per germline, CDR1 KGHDR and CDR2 SFDVKD. V was trimmed by 1 base and J by 1 base, leaving 8 bases between them. The CDR3 region has the DNA TGTGCCACCAGTGATTTTGGCGGGGGCACAGATACGCAGTATTTT. Translating gives CATSDFGGGTDTQYF.

This clone occurred once. The chain links TRBV30 to TRBJ2-3; 10 bases are a match to TRBD2. The trim removed 2 bases at V and 5 bases at J, leaving 10 bases unmatched. Per germline, CDR1 GTSNPN and CDR2 SVGIG (reference sequence). This CDR3 spans 16 amino acids. CDR3 loop: CAWSSIGLAGVDTQYF. DNA for the CDR3: TGTGCCTGGAGTTCGATAGGGCTAGCGGGAGTAGATACGCAGTATTTT.

With respect to this clone: The sample contains more than one DNA sequence encoding this CDR3. The chain links TRBV5-1 to TRBJ1-2, with 9 bases aligning to TRBD1. Trimming took 4 bases from V and 4 from J; bases not matched to a gene: 5. CDR1 SGHRS and CDR2 YFSETQ come from the germline V gene. The CDR3 runs 14 residues. Written as DNA, the CDR3 is TGCGCCAGCAGCCCGGGACAGGGACCCTATGGCTACACCTTC. Its translation: CASSPGQGPYGYTF.

The CDR3, as DNA: TGTGCCAGCAGCCGGGGGAATGGCCCCAATGAGCAGTTCTTC. It specifies CASSRGNGPNEQFF. The rearrangement joins TRBV3-1 (or the pseudogene TRBV3-2) to TRBJ2-1, with D perhaps being TRBD1 or TRBD2 (5 bases each). The CDR3 has 14 residues. V gave up 4 bases and J gave up 6 bases, with 13 bases separating them. Germline V gene sequence: CDR1 LGHDT, CDR2 YNNKEL (reference sequence).

V usage is TRBV5-1 and J usage is TRBJ1-1; possible D gene TRBD1, 5 bases. The V end was cut by 3 bases, the J end by 4 bases, with 13 bases between. This CDR3 has 14 amino acids. Germline CDR1 and CDR2: SGHRS and YFSETQ. The CDR3 loop reads CASSSREGATEAFF. Written as DNA, the CDR3 is TGCGCCAGCAGCTCCAGGGAAGGGGCCACTGAAGCTTTCTTT. Using reference TRBV5-1 and TRBJ1-1 for the parts outside the CDR3, the full variable domain is KAGVTQTPRYLIKTRGQQVTLSCSPISGHRSVSWYQQTPGQGLQFLFEYFSETQRNKGNFPGRFSGRQFSNSRSEMNVSTLELGDSALYLCASSSREGATEAFFGQGTRLTVV.

The chain links TRBV19 to TRBJ1-5, with TRBD1 matching over 7 bases. The CDR3 sequence is 17 residues long. The V gene's germline CDR1 is LNHDA and CDR2 SQIVND (reference sequence). The junction had 9 bases not matched to a gene; V was cut back by 0 bases and J by 4 bases. CDR3 sequence: CASSIESVRDRNQPQHF. The CDR3 nucleotides are TGTGCCAGTAGTATAGAATCCGTCCGGGACAGAAATCAGCCCCAGCATTTT.

The chain carries TRBV28 and TRBJ1-2, with 12 bases identical to TRBD1. V lost 5 bases and J lost 4; bases outside the gene matches: 11. The CDR3 loop spans 17 amino acids. Germline values: CDR1 MDHEN, CDR2 SYDVKM. The CDR3 is CASSPGQGALVSYGYTF. CDR3 coding DNA: TGTGCCAGCAGTCCGGGACAGGGGGCCTTGGTTAGCTATGGCTACACCTTC.

This rearrangement joins TRBV14 to TRBJ2-3, with no clear D. This CDR3 spans 15 amino acids. The V gene's germline CDR1 is SGHDN and CDR2 FVKESK. V lost 1 base and J lost 0, with 8 bases in between. The CDR3 reads CASSQGWSSTDTQYF. The CDR3, as DNA: TGTGCCAGCAGCCAAGGTTGGTCTAGCACAGATACGCAGTATTTT.

The J gene is TRBJ2-5, the V gene TRBV19, with TRBD2 identical over 8 bases. The CDR3 length is 16 residues. Per the germline V gene, CDR1 is LNHDA and CDR2 is SQIVND (reference sequence). The junction had 14 bases not matched to a gene; V was cut back by 6 bases and J by 5 bases. CDR3 protein: CASSSPEAGVDETQYF. In DNA, the CDR3 is TGTGCCAGTAGCTCACCTGAAGCGGGAGTCGATGAGACCCAGTACTTC.

The J gene is TRBJ2-1, the V gene TRBV18; D possibly corresponds to TRBD1 (5 bases). CDR3 size: 16 residues. Between the trimmed V and J ends, which lost 3 bases and 1 base, there was a span of 13 bases. Germline V gene data show CDR1 as KGHSH and CDR2 as LQKENI. CDR3 in DNA: TGTGCCAGCTCACCCCCGACAGCCCGGTCCTACAATGAGCAGTTCTTC. This encodes CASSPPTARSYNEQFF.

The rearrangement links TRBV6-2 or TRBV6-3 to TRBJ2-2; TRBD1 agrees at 9 bases. Germline CDR1 MNHEY, CDR2 SVGEGT. The V gene end was trimmed by 2 bases and the J gene end by 4 bases; junction bases not matched to a gene: 2. The length of the CDR3 is 15 residues. The CDR3 sequence is CASSYGDRATGELFF. The CDR3 nucleotides are TGTGCCAGCAGTTACGGGGACAGGGCCACCGGGGAGCTGTTTTTT.

The CDR3 sequence is CASSISGIIAGNTIYF. The CDR3 nucleotides read TGTGCCAGTAGTATATCAGGTATCATTGCTGGAAACACCATATATTTT. The chain links TRBV19 to TRBJ1-3; no reliable D call. The germline V and J ends were trimmed by 2 bases and 2 bases, with 13 bases remaining between them. The CDR3 is 16 residues long. Germline CDR1 and CDR2: LNHDA and SQIVND (reference sequence).

The chain links TRBV9 to TRBJ2-3, with TRBD2 matching over 16 bases. J lost 1 base, V lost 2 bases, and 4 bases had no gene match. Per germline, CDR1 SGDLS and CDR2 YYNGEE. The CDR3 totals 18 residues. CDR3 bases: TGTGCCAGCAGCGTGGGACTAGCGGGAGGGCCTGGCACAGATACGCAGTATTTT. This encodes CASSVGLAGGPGTDTQYF.

This clone was recorded a few times. The chain couples TRBV7-6 to TRBJ2-7, with TRBD2 identical over 9 bases. Germline lookup yields CDR1 SGHVS and CDR2 FNYEAQ. With V trimmed by 4 bases and J by 6 bases, 7 bases remained unmatched. The CDR3 is 14 residues long. CDR3 in DNA: TGTGCCAGCAGCTCGGGACTAGCCTCAGGCGAGCAGTACTTC. It encodes CASSSGLASGEQYF.

J is TRBJ1-1 and V is TRBV24-1; 9 bases fit TRBD1. The CDR3 totals 17 residues. V shed 4 bases, J shed 0 bases, and the junction held 8 bases outside the gene matches. Germline V gene data show CDR1 as KGHDR and CDR2 as SFDVKD. CDR3 amino acids: CATSDRTGDGVNTEAFF. In DNA, the CDR3 is TGTGCCACCAGTGACAGGACAGGGGATGGCGTGAACACTGAAGCTTTCTTT.

This clone has only a few counts. V and J are TRBV5-4 and TRBJ1-6, with a weak D call TRBD1 (5 bases). Trimming stripped 0 bases from V and 0 bases from J, with 13 bases between. CDR1 and CDR2 from the germline V gene are SGHNT and YYREEE (reference sequence). CDR3 size: 18 residues. DNA of the CDR3: TGTGCCAGCAGCTTGGGACAGCACGGGAGCTCCTATAATTCACCCCTCCACTTT. This gives the protein CASSLGQHGSSYNSPLHF.

The chain joins TRBV7-9 to TRBJ2-7; 9 bases align to TRBD1. Germline CDR1 reads SEHNR; CDR2 reads FQNEAQ (reference sequence). The CDR3 consists of 14 residues. Trimming cost V 5 bases and J 3 bases; bases outside gene matches: 5. DNA for the CDR3: TGTGCCAGCAGCGGATGGACAGGGGACTACGAGCAGTACTTC. Protein sequence: CASSGWTGDYEQYF.

The chain recombines TRBV6-5 with TRBJ1-1; D is uncertain. Germline CDR1 is MNHEY and CDR2 is SVGAGI. This CDR3 contains 14 residues. V was trimmed by 5 bases and J by 0 bases, leaving 10 bases between them. CDR3 in DNA: TGTGCCAGCAGTCTTTATGGGGTGAACACTGAAGCTTTCTTT. It translates to CASSLYGVNTEAFF.

The chain uses TRBV5-1 and TRBJ2-3; D may correspond to TRBD1 or TRBD2 (5 bases each). Trimming took off 3 bases at V and 1 base at J, with 12 bases between the two ends. CDR1 and CDR2 from the germline V gene are SGHRS and YFSETQ. This CDR3 has 15 amino acids. The CDR3 reads CASSSGAGRTDTQYF. CDR3 DNA sequence: TGCGCCAGCAGCTCCGGGGCTGGGCGCACAGATACGCAGTATTTT.

The chain combines TRBV18 with TRBJ2-3; 7 nucleotides match TRBD2. With 0 bases clipped from V and 0 bases from J, the junction kept 9 bases outside the gene matches. In germline, CDR1 is KGHSH, CDR2 LQKENI. CDR3 size: 18 residues. The CDR3 is CASSPPLRGGLSTDTQYF. CDR3 nucleotide sequence: TGTGCCAGCTCACCACCTTTGCGGGGAGGGCTTAGCACAGATACGCAGTATTTT.

This rearrangement joins TRBV27 to TRBJ2-1; tentatively, D is TRBD2 (7 bases). Trimming stripped 2 bases from V and 9 bases from J, with 11 bases between. The CDR3 runs 13 residues. Per the germline V gene, CDR1 is MNHEY and CDR2 is SMNVEV (reference sequence). The DNA of the CDR3 is TGTGCCAGCAGTTTAGGGGGGGCGGGTGAGCAGTTCTTC. It encodes CASSLGGAGEQFF.

J is TRBJ1-3 and V is TRBV6-5; no definite D call. V was cut by 6 bases and J by 2 bases, with 14 bases left in between. This CDR3 spans 15 amino acids. Germline loops: CDR1 MNHEY, CDR2 SVGAGI. The CDR3 spells CASSQDHSPGNTIYF. CDR3 DNA sequence: TGTGCCAGCAGCCAGGACCATAGCCCTGGAAACACCATATATTTT.

The chain couples TRBV4-2 to TRBJ2-7, with 8 bases fitting TRBD2. V lost 3 bases, J lost 5 bases, and 9 bases stayed unmatched. Germline CDR1 and CDR2: LGHNA and YNFKEQ. CDR3 length equals 15 residues. The chain's CDR3 is CASSQSAGDPNEQYF. DNA of the CDR3: TGTGCCAGCAGCCAGTCAGCGGGAGACCCAAACGAGCAGTACTTC.

The chain has TRBV9 and TRBJ2-2, with no clear D. Trimming removed 5 bases at V and 3 bases at J, with 8 bases between. CDR3 size: 13 residues. Germline loops: CDR1 SGDLS, CDR2 YYNGEE. The CDR3 spells CASSGRYTGELFF. CDR3 DNA: TGTGCCAGCAGTGGGCGGTACACCGGGGAGCTGTTTTTT.